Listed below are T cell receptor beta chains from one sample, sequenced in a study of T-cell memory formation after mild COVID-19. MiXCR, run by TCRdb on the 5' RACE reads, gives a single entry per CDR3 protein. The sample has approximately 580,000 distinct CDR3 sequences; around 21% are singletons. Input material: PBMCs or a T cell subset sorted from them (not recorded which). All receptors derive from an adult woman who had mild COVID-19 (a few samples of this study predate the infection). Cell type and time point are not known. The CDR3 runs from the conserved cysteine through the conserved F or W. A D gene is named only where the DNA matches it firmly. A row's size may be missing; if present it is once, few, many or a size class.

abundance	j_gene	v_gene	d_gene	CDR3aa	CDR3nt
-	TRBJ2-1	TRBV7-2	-	CASSLADLATGYNEQFF	TGTGCCAGCAGCTTAGCAGATCTAGCGACGGGGTACAATGAGCAGTTCTTC
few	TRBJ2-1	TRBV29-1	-	CSAQGLGRRSGNEQFF	TGCAGTGCCCAAGGGCTAGGCAGACGTTCGGGGAATGAGCAGTTCTTC
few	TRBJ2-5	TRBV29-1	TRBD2	CSVKSGTSGRIWETQYF	TGCAGCGTTAAGTCCGGGACTAGCGGGAGAATTTGGGAGACCCAGTACTTC
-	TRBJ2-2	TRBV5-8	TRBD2	CASKTSGSGELFF	TGTGCCAGCAAGACTAGCGGGTCCGGGGAGCTGTTTTTT
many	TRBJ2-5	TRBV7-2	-	CASSSLSWTQYF	TGTGCCAGCAGCTCCCTTTCGTGGACCCAGTACTTC
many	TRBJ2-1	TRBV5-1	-	CASSKSGGSYNEQFF	TGCGCCAGCAGCAAGAGCGGAGGCTCCTACAATGAGCAGTTCTTC
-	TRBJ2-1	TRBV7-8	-	CASSSAGTYNEQFF	TGTGCCAGCTCCTCTGCAGGGACCTACAATGAGCAGTTCTTC
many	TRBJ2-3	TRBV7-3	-	CASSRAGASTDTQYF	TGTGCCAGCAGCCGCGCCGGAGCTAGCACAGATACGCAGTATTTT
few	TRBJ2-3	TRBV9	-	CASSVGILAVGTDTQYF	TGTGCCAGCAGCGTTGGTATTTTGGCGGTGGGCACAGATACGCAGTATTTT
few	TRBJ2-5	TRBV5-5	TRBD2	CASSSSGTRGQETQYF	TGTGCCAGCAGCTCCTCCGGGACTAGAGGGCAAGAGACCCAGTACTTC
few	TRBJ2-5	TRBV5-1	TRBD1	CASSHGQEETQYF	TGCGCCAGCAGCCATGGACAGGAAGAGACCCAGTACTTC
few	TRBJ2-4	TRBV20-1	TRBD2	CSAIIAGLAKNIQYF	TGCAGTGCCATTATAGCGGGATTAGCCAAAAACATTCAGTACTTC
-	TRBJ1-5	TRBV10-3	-	CAISESGVGVNQPQHF	TGTGCCATCAGTGAGTCCGGGGTTGGGGTCAATCAGCCCCAGCATTTT
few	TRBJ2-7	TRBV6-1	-	CASSEHKTYEQYF	TGTGCCAGCAGTGAACACAAGACCTACGAGCAGTACTTC
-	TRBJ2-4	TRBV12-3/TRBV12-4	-	CASSLDPPDRDIQYF	TGTGCCAGCAGTTTAGATCCCCCGGACAGAGACATTCAGTACTTC